The T cell receptor beta chain described here comes from a study of patients and donors after allogeneic stem cell transplantation. TCRdb re-derived calls from the RT-PCR reads in MiXCR, one entry per CDR3 protein. The profile covers some 880,000 distinct CDR3 sequences, with more than 15% appearing a single time and roughly 6% taken by the ten largest. This clonotype was found a few times. Sequenced material: blood, either unsorted or a sorted T cell fraction (not recorded which). The clonotype was recovered from a human donor who was either an allogeneic HSCT recipient or a stem cell or donor lymphocyte infusion donor (not recorded which). It is not recorded whose cells these are; they may come from a transplant donor.

CDR3 residues: CATSRGVNNEQFF. In DNA form, the CDR3 reads TGTGCCACCTCGCGGGGGGTCAACAATGAGCAGTTCTTC. This rearrangement joins TRBV24-1 to TRBJ2-1; 8 nucleotides align to TRBD2. After removal of 9 bases from V and 5 bases from J, the junction contained 5 bases not matched to a gene. Germline loops: CDR1 KGHDR, CDR2 SFDVKD. This CDR3 is 13 amino acids long.